The subject of this entry is one T cell receptor (beta chain). The antigen remains unidentified. Other DNA variants within this sample encode the same CDR3. RNA, once extracted, was reverse transcribed into cDNA for use as the sequencing template. TCRdb's copy holds only in-frame clones and misses some; the assay was immunoSEQ multiplex PCR. The table has roughly 12,000 clones, 55% to 80% seen once; the top ten hold roughly 7.3%. The data derive from a study of CD8+ T cells in alopecia areata. Whole-study findings and limits: Persistence of many expanded lesional clones was seen in scalp and blood during tofacitinib.

Treatment of the sample: oral pan-JAK inhibitor, 5-10 mg twice daily. Lesional scalp punch biopsies and peripheral blood were collected from alopecia areata patients. Germline CDR1 KGHSH, CDR2 LQKENI. The CDR3 covers 15 residues. V gave up 0 bases and J gave up 2 bases, with 10 bases separating them. The J gene is TRBJ2-5, the V gene TRBV18; perhaps TRBD1 as D (6 bases). The sequences come from skin, collected at week 4, from a patient treated with tofacitinib. The receptor comes from a human donor with alopecia areata. The CDR3 spells CASSPPNRVQETQYF. CDR3 in DNA: TGTGCCAGCTCACCACCGAACAGGGTTCAAGAGACCCAGTACTTC.